This entry lists 15 T cell receptor beta chains sequenced from one sample in a study of metastatic and nonmetastatic thyroid tumors. TCRdb re-processed the PCR reads through MiXCR. The sample carries 35,000 to 50,000 clones, 17% recorded once. Every patient was untreated before thyroid surgery. Source material: tumor tissue. The receptors stem from a female donor with papillary thyroid cancer or a benign thyroid nodule (not recorded which). Some clones in this sample may be carry-over from other donors' samples.

Notes on this clone: One junction end does not reproduce the germline sequence, and a read error may be involved. This chain uses TRBV10-2 with TRBJ1-2; the match to TRBD1 covers 9 bases. Germline V gives CDR1 WSHSY, CDR2 SAAADI. This CDR3 is built from 13 residues. CDR3: CASSNIGQGPQGF. The CDR3 DNA reads as TGCGCCAGCTCGAATATAGGACAGGGGCCTCAGGGCTTC.

Points on this clone: This may stem from a read error, because a much larger clone lies one nucleotide away. The chain combines TRBV5-4 with TRBJ2-1; D is unresolved. V was shortened by 3 bases and J by 5 bases, with 12 bases between the two germline ends. CDR1 and CDR2 from the germline V gene are SGHNT and YYREEE (reference sequence). This CDR3 comprises 14 residues. In nucleotides, the CDR3 is TGTGCCAGCAGCTACCGGGCATATAACAATGAGCAGTTCTTC. As protein: CASSYRAYNNEQFF.

The table lists this clone with many counts. This chain connects TRBV2 to TRBJ2-3, with no clear D. Germline V CDR1 and CDR2: SNHLY, FYNNEI. V was cut by 7 bases and J by 1 base, with 9 bases left in between. The CDR3 is 13 amino acids. The CDR3 sequence: CASTPFGTDTQYF. DNA for the CDR3: TGTGCCAGCACCCCCTTTGGCACAGATACGCAGTATTTT.

This clone was seen once. The rearrangement joins TRBV20-1 to TRBJ2-7; the D gene is possibly TRBD1 (5 bases). The V gene's germline CDR1 is DFQATT and CDR2 SNEGSKA (reference sequence). Trimming cost V 6 bases and J 2 bases, with 17 bases left between them. This CDR3 region has 14 residues. CDR3 sequence (DNA): TGCAGTGCGAGACCCGACAGTCTGGCCTACGAGCAGTACTTC. Its translation: CSARPDSLAYEQYF.

This clone was found a few times. A much larger clone lies one base from this, so it may be a read error. The chain links TRBV11-2 to TRBJ2-5; the match to TRBD2 covers 11 bases. CDR3 size: 16 residues. Germline CDR1 reads SGHAT; CDR2 reads FQNNGV. The CDR3 coding sequence is TGTGCCATCAGCCTTACCCTACTAGCGGGAGAAGAGACCCAGTACTTC. Protein sequence: CAISLTLLAGEETQYF.

Notes on this clone: A read error is possible here, since a much larger clone lies one base away. The rearrangement links TRBV7-9 to TRBJ1-5; TRBD1 matches 7 bases. The V gene end was trimmed by 6 bases and the J gene end by 6 bases; junction bases not matched to a gene: 8. The CDR3 runs to 14 residues. Germline V gives CDR1 SEHNR, CDR2 FQNEAQ (reference sequence). The CDR3 bases are TGTGCCAGCAGAGGAGGACAGGATAGTCAGCCCCAGCATTTT. Its translation is CASRGGQDSQPQHF.

This clone was seen more than once but under ten times. It may be a read error: a sequence one base away is much more abundant. This chain links TRBV29-1 with TRBJ2-5; 11 bases align to TRBD1. Germline V CDR1 and CDR2: SQVTM, ANQGSEA. V was pared by 6 bases and J by 3 bases, with 6 bases of the junction left unmatched. This CDR3 is 14 amino acids long. The CDR3 nucleotides read TGCAGCGTCCTCCGGGACAGGGGGAAAGAGACCCAGTACTTC. It codes for CSVLRDRGKETQYF.

This clone has at least ten counts. The CDR3 here is CSVEDRSGGTIYF. CDR3 bases: TGCAGCGTTGAAGATCGATCCGGAGGCACCATATATTTT. The rearrangement joins TRBV29-1 to TRBJ1-3; no clear D gene. The V gene lost 0 bases and the J gene lost 9 bases, with 12 bases spanning the gap. The V gene's germline CDR1 is SQVTM and CDR2 ANQGSEA. The CDR3 has 13 residues.

Ten or more counts support this clone. The same CDR3 can be traced to other DNA sequences in this sample. The chain carries TRBV12-3 or TRBV12-4 and TRBJ1-6; no definite D call. The CDR3 spans 11 residues. The germline V and J ends were trimmed by 1 base and 14 bases, with 6 bases remaining between them. CDR3 DNA: TGTGCCAGCAGTTTAGGGTCATCCCTCCACTTT. Protein sequence: CASSLGSSLHF.

In its sample, this clone is medium-sized. The V and J genes are TRBV9 and TRBJ2-7, with D possibly TRBD2 on 6 matching bases. Per germline, CDR1 SGDLS and CDR2 YYNGEE. The CDR3 contains 14 residues. Trimming removed 4 bases from V and 6 bases from J, with 17 bases in between. CDR3 DNA: TGTGCCAGCAGCCCCTCACGCGGGATACGCGAGCAGTACTTC. Translation gives CASSPSRGIREQYF.

This clone was counted many times. The V call is TRBV5-6, the J call TRBJ1-4, with no clear D. CDR3 length: 14 residues. Germline V gene lookup returns CDR1 SGHDT and CDR2 YYEEEE. V was pared by 2 bases and J by 5 bases, with 10 bases between. The CDR3 loop is CASSLFRRNEKLFF. The CDR3, as DNA: TGTGCCAGCAGCTTATTCAGGAGGAATGAAAAACTGTTTTTT. Full variable domain (rest looked up from reference TRBV5-6 and TRBJ1-4): DAGVTQSPTHLIKTRGQQVTLRCSPKSGHDTVSWYQQALGQGPQFIFQYYEEEERQRGNFPDRFSGHQFPNYSSELNVNALLLGDSALYLCASSLFRRNEKLFFGSGTQLSVL.

This clone was recorded many times. The chain uses TRBV10-3 and TRBJ2-7; TRBD1 matches 7 bases. With V trimmed by 6 bases and J by 3 bases, 8 bases remained unmatched. Looked up from germline, CDR1 is ENHRY and CDR2 is SYGVKD. The CDR3 covers 14 residues. The CDR3 nucleotides are TGTGCCATCAGAGGGACAGACCCAAGCTACGAGCAGTACTTC. Translating it yields CAIRGTDPSYEQYF.

This clone was observed at least ten times. V usage is TRBV19 and J usage is TRBJ1-5; perhaps TRBD1 as D (6 bases). The CDR3 length is 16 residues. Germline V gives CDR1 LNHDA, CDR2 SQIVND (reference sequence). The V and J ends lost 5 bases and 6 bases respectively, with 20 bases between them. The CDR3 DNA sequence: TGTGCCAGTAGTTGGCAGGGGCAGGGCATCAGTCAGCCCCAGCATTTT. It specifies CASSWQGQGISQPQHF.

For this clone: This may be a read error, as it is one base from a much larger clone. The chain employs TRBV28 and TRBJ1-1, with 9 bases identical to TRBD1. The CDR3 length is 14 residues. J gave up 5 bases and V 7 bases, and 8 bases lay outside the gene matches. CDR1 is MDHEN, CDR2 SYDVKM, per germline. CDR3 DNA: TGTGCCAGCACCTTACAGGGGGCAGTGACTGAAGCTTTCTTT. Residues: CASTLQGAVTEAFF. Supplemented by reference TRBV28 and TRBJ1-1, the full variable domain reads DVKVTQSSRYLVKRTGEKVFLECVQDMDHENMFWYRQDPGLGLRLIYFSYDVKMKEKGDIPEGYSVSREKKERFSLILESASTNQTSMYLCASTLQGAVTEAFFGQGTRLTVV.

The table lists this clone with many counts. The chain carries TRBV11-3 and TRBJ2-3; D ambiguous. This CDR3 spans 15 amino acids. Germline CDR1 is SGHNT and CDR2 is YENEEA. V lost 0 bases to trimming and J lost 5 bases, with 12 bases between them. For the CDR3, the DNA is TGTGCCAGCAGCTTAGATTACACTGAATTAGATACGCAGTATTTT. Residues: CASSLDYTELDTQYF.